This paragraph reports one T cell receptor beta chain. This record comes from a study of lymphopenia after photon versus proton radiotherapy. Germline CDR1 reads LNHDA; CDR2 reads SQIVND (reference sequence). This CDR3 contains 13 residues. V was pared by 5 bases and J by 7 bases, with 12 bases between. Profiling relied on immunoSEQ multiplex PCR, and the TCRdb table lists in-frame clones only, not all of them. The sample has roughly 67,000 clones, just over 90% seen once; the top ten hold 2.9%. The chain joins TRBV19 to TRBJ2-4; TRBD1 might be the D (6 bases). The sequenced sample was peripheral blood, obtained from a patient treated with photon-based radiotherapy. The sequence was collected from an older woman with pancreatic cancer. The CDR3 loop is CASSPVGGNIQYF. CDR3 bases: TGTGCCAGTAGTCCAGTTGGGGGCAACATTCAGTACTTC.